These 14 T cell receptor beta chains were sequenced from one sample in a study of human T cells and chemical hapten exposure. MiXCR was run by TCRdb on the RACE reads, yielding one entry per CDR3 protein. The sample holds approximately 87,000 distinct CDR3 sequences, approximately 10% seen once. This sample's time point: patch test 2, 6 weeks after DPC sensitization. Treatment meaning: therapeutic diphenylcyclopropenone sensitization with weekly scalp DPC. Sequencing used whole blood, obtained in connection with sensitization to the hapten diphenylcyclopropenone (DPC). These receptors all stem from a woman aged 40 to 50 with alopecia areata. Some clones in this sample may be carry-over from other donors' samples.

Many counts were recorded for this clonotype. The J gene is TRBJ1-5, the V gene TRBV6-4, with D unresolved. The germline V gene has CDR1 MRHNA and CDR2 SNTAGT. The CDR3 totals 15 residues. Trimming stripped 4 bases from V and 4 bases from J, with 14 bases between. CDR3 coding DNA: TGTGCCAGCAGTGGACATGGCCCAAAGAATCAGCCCCAGCATTTT. This gives the protein CASSGHGPKNQPQHF.

In this sample, this clonotype turned up many times. This chain uses TRBV10-3 with TRBJ2-7, with D perhaps matching TRBD2 (5 bases). This CDR3 contains 14 residues. V gave up 6 bases and J gave up 5 bases, with 17 bases separating them. Germline assignment: CDR1 ENHRY and CDR2 SYGVKD. This CDR3 is CAISPSERRHEQYF. Written as DNA, the CDR3 is TGTGCCATCAGCCCCTCAGAGCGGCGGCACGAGCAGTACTTC.

The chain couples TRBV3-1 to TRBJ1-1, with TRBD1 identical over 7 bases. The V and J ends lost 6 bases and 3 bases, in that order; junction bases with no gene match: 4. Germline CDR1 is LGHDT and CDR2 is YNNKEL (reference sequence). The CDR3 spans 13 residues. The CDR3 DNA reads as TGTGCCAGCAGGACCGGGACAGACACTGAAGCTTTCTTT. Encoded protein: CASRTGTDTEAFF.

The V call is TRBV11-2, the J call TRBJ2-7; 8 positions match TRBD1. Per the germline V gene, CDR1 is SGHAT and CDR2 is FQNNGV. The CDR3 contains 14 residues. With V trimmed by 5 bases and J by 4 bases, 7 bases remained unmatched. CDR3 in amino acids: CASSRQGTQYEQYF. The CDR3 DNA sequence: TGTGCCAGCAGCCGACAGGGGACACAGTACGAGCAGTACTTC.

This clonotype was recorded many times. CDR3 DNA: TGTGCCAGCAGCCGGGACCTCACCGGGGAGCTGTTTTTT. Translating gives CASSRDLTGELFF. The chain uses TRBV7-3 and TRBJ2-2; D tentatively fits TRBD1 or TRBD2 (5 bases each). This CDR3 is 13 amino acids long. Germline V gene data show CDR1 as SGHTA and CDR2 as FQGTGA. The V gene lost 5 bases and the J gene lost 4 bases, with 8 bases spanning the gap.

The rearrangement joins TRBV27 to TRBJ2-2; weak D call: TRBD1 (5 bases). V was trimmed by 5 bases and J by 1 base, leaving 17 bases between them. There are 17 residues in the CDR3. Germline CDR1 is MNHEY and CDR2 is SMNVEV (reference sequence). DNA of the CDR3: TGTGCCAGCAGTCTCCGACGACCCGACAGGAACACCGGGGAGCTGTTTTTT. This codes for CASSLRRPDRNTGELFF.

The CDR3: CASSHYSVDSGANVLTF. The DNA for the CDR3 is TGTGCCAGCAGTCACTACAGTGTAGACTCTGGGGCCAACGTCCTGACTTTC. This chain links TRBV6-6 with TRBJ2-6; D is unclear. V dropped 5 bases and J dropped 0 bases, with 14 bases sitting between them. The CDR3 is 17 amino acids. The germline CDR1 and CDR2 sequences are MNHNY and SVGAGI (reference sequence).

This clonotype occurred many times. The CDR3 reads CASSQELGREGEKLFF. CDR3 sequence (DNA): TGCGCCAGCAGCCAGGAGCTGGGCAGGGAAGGGGAAAAACTGTTTTTT. This chain joins TRBV4-3 and TRBJ1-4, with D perhaps TRBD1 (5 bases). CDR1 is LGHNA, CDR2 YSLEER, per germline. The CDR3 length is 16 residues. V lost 3 bases and J lost 8, with 19 bases in between.

The chain couples TRBV11-2 to TRBJ2-2, with unresolved D. This CDR3 is built from 17 residues. Germline V lookup: CDR1 SGHAT, CDR2 FQNNGV. V was trimmed by 0 bases and J by 1 base, leaving 12 bases between them. The CDR3 region has the DNA TGTGCCAGCAGCTTAGAGTTTCGGGCAGGGAACACCGGGGAGCTGTTTTTT. It is translated as CASSLEFRAGNTGELFF.

This clonotype was found many times. This chain links TRBV6-1 with TRBJ1-1; 7 bases line up with TRBD1. This CDR3 comprises 16 residues. The J segment lost 8 bases and the V segment lost 2 bases, leaving 14 bases of the junction unmatched. From germline, CDR1 is MNHNS and CDR2 SASEGT. This CDR3 reads CASSEFGARQGREAFF. For the CDR3, the DNA is TGTGCCAGCAGTGAATTCGGGGCTCGACAGGGCAGGGAAGCTTTCTTT.

This clonotype was seen more than once but under ten times. The rearrangement links TRBV20-1 to TRBJ2-3, with unresolved D. The ends were cut back, 2 bases at V and 0 bases at J, with 9 bases in the middle. From germline, CDR1 is DFQATT and CDR2 SNEGSKA (reference sequence). There are 14 residues in the CDR3. CDR3 coding DNA: TGCAGTGCTAGAACCGGTACTAGCACAGATACGCAGTATTTT. Translation: CSARTGTSTDTQYF.

This clonotype was counted ten times or more. The chain links TRBV2 to TRBJ2-5; D unclear. CDR3 length: 14 amino acids. The germline V and J ends were trimmed by 4 bases and 12 bases, with 21 bases remaining between them. The germline gives CDR1 SNHLY, CDR2 FYNNEI. The CDR3 is CASSGAAFMDQKYF. CDR3 nucleotide sequence: TGTGCCAGCAGTGGGGCAGCTTTTATGGATCAAAAGTACTTC.

V and J are TRBV11-1 and TRBJ2-3, with D possibly being TRBD1 (6 bases). V shed 2 bases and J shed 3 bases, with 15 bases lying between them. This CDR3 comprises 16 residues. Germline-derived CDR1 and CDR2 are SGHAT and FQDESV (reference sequence). The chain's CDR3 is CASSLSPGAVTDTQYF. The DNA for the CDR3 is TGTGCCAGCAGCTTATCCCCAGGGGCGGTGACAGATACGCAGTATTTT.

This chain joins TRBV7-9 and TRBJ2-5; 13 bases agree with TRBD2. Trimming at V came to 5 bases and at J to 1 base, leaving 7 bases not matched to a gene. The CDR3 contains 17 residues. Germline V gives CDR1 SEHNR, CDR2 FQNEAQ (reference sequence). In nucleotides, the CDR3 is TGTGCCAGCAGCCGTATGACTAGCGGGGGGCTCCAAGAGACCCAGTACTTC. Its translation is CASSRMTSGGLQETQYF.